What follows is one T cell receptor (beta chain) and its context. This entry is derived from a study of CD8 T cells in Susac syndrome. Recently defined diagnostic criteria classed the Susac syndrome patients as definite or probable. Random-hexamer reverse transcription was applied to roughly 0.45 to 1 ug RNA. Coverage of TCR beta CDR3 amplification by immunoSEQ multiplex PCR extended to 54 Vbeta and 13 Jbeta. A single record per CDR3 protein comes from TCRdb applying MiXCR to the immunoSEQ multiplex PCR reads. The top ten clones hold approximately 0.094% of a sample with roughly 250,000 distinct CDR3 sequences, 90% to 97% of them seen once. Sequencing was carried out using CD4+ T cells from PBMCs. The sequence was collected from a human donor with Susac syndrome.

The CDR3 DNA reads TGTGCCAGCAGTTTGTTTCGGGGTTTTAGGAATCAGCCCCAGCATTTT. This encodes CASSLFRGFRNQPQHF. The rearrangement joins TRBV28 to TRBJ1-5; the D is unclear. The length of the CDR3 is 16 residues. Trimming removed 3 bases from V and 4 bases from J, with 16 bases in between. CDR1 is MDHEN, CDR2 SYDVKM, per germline.